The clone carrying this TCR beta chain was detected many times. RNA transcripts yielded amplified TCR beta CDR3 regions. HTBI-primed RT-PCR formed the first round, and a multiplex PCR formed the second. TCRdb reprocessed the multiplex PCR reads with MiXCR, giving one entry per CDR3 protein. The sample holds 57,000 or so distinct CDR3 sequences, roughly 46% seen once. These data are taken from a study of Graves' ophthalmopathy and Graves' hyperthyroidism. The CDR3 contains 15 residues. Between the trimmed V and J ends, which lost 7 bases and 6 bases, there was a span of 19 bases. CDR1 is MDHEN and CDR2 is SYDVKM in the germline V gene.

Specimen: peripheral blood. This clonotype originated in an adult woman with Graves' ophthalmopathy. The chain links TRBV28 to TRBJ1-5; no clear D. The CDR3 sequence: CASKKGRASIQPQHF. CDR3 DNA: TGTGCCAGCAAAAAAGGTAGGGCATCAATTCAGCCCCAGCATTTT.